This T cell receptor beta chain appears in the sequencing data of a study of blood T cell repertoires in COVID-19. Measured with immunoSEQ multiplex PCR; TCRdb has only the in-frame clones, and not every one. The sample carries about 160,000 clones, approximately 87% recorded once. The sequencing sample was made of peripheral blood. The clonotype originates from a woman aged 70-85 years with COVID-19, enrolled during active disease.

CDR3 loop: CASSLVSMEAFF. CDR3 nucleotides: TGTGCCAGCAGCCTCGTGAGCATGGAAGCTTTCTTT. This sequence joins TRBV12-3 or TRBV12-4 and TRBJ1-1; D is ambiguous. V was shortened by 6 bases and J by 8 bases, with 13 bases between the two germline ends. The CDR3 sequence is 12 residues long.